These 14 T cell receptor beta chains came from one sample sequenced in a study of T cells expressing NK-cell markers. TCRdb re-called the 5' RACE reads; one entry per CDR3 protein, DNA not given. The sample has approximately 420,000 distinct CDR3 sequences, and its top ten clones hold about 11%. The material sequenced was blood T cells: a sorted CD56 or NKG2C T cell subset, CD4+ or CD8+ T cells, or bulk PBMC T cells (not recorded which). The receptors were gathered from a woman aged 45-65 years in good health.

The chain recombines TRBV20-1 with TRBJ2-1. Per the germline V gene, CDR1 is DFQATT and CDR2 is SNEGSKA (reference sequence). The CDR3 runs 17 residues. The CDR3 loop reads CSARDSLAGRTYNEQFF.

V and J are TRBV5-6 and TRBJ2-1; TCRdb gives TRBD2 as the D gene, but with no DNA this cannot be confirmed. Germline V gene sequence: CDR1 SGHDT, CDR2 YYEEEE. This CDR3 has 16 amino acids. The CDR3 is CASSAGLAESYNEQFF.

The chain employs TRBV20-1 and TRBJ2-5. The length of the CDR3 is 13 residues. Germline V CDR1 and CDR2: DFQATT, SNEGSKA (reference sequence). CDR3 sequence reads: CSVYGLDQETQYF.

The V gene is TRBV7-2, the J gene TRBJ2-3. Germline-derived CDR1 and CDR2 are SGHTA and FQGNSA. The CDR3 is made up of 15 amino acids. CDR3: CASSLVGRGTDTQYF.

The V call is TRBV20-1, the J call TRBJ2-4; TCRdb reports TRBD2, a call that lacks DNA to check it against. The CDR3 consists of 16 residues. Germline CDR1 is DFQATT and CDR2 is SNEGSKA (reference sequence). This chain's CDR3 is CSADSWASGGENIQYF.

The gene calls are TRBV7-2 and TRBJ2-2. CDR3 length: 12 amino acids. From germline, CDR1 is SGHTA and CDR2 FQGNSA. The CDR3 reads CASSVYTGELFF.

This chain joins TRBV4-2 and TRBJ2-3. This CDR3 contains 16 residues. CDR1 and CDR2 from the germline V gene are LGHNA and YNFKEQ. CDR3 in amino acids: CASSQAVKSSTDTQYF.

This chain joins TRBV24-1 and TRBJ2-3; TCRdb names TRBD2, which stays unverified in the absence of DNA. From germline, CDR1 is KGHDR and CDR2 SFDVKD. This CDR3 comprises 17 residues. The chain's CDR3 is CATSDPIAEGGTDTQYF.

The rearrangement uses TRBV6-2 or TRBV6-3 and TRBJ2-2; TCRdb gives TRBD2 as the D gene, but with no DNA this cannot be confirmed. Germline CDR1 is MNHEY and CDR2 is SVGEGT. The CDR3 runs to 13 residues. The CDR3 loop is CASSFGLAGELFF.

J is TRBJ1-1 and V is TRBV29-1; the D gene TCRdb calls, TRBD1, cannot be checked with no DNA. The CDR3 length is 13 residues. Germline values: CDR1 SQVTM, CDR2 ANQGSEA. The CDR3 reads CSARTGGNTEAFF.

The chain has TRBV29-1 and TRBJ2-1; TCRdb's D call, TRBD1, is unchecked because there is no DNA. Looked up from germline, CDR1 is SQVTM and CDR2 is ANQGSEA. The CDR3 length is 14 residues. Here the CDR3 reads CSVGTGGSYNEQFF.

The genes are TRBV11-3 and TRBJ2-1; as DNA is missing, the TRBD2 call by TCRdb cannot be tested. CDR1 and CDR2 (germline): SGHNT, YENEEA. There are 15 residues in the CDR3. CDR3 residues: CASSLVWGGYNEQFF.

CDR3 sequence: CASRRDRGQDTQYF. V is TRBV6-5 and J is TRBJ2-3; absent DNA, TCRdb's TRBD1 call cannot be checked. Germline CDR1 is MNHEY and CDR2 is SVGAGI. This CDR3 is built from 14 residues.

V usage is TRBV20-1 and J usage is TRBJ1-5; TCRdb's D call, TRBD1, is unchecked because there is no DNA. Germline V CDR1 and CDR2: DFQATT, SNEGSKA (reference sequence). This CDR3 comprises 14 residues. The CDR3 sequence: CSARIPGHNQPQHF.